This TCR beta chain is from a study of PD-1 blockade in classical Hodgkin lymphoma (dated by TCRdb to the early 2020s). For context, the study as a whole: Nivolumab dosing was 3 mg/kg intravenously every 2 weeks, continuing until either disease progression or unacceptable toxicity. A peripheral blood immune signature of response to PD-1 blockade in classical Hodgkin lymphoma was defined using TCR beta sequencing and CyTOF. Overall study outcomes, separate from this receptor: Lower diversity was seen in patients whose nivolumab began less than 1 year after ASCT, and these patients were left out of later analyses so that immune reconstitution would not confound the results. Baseline diversity similar to that of newly diagnosed patients was observed in trial patients achieving complete response, whereas significantly lower diversity was observed in partial responders and progressors. The study was limited to a single clinical trial cohort, and causes of repertoire differences, possibly disease activity or prior therapy, remained undefined. Baseline TCR diversity was reported to be lower in newly diagnosed patients than in healthy donors and to be lower still in relapsed/refractory patients. By C4D1, a significant rise was seen in CD4+ TCR diversity but not in CD8+ TCR diversity (p=0.0027 vs p=0.16), and the rise was most apparent among complete responders (p=0.02).

About this clone: Its recognized antigen is unknown. Base qualities are missing; no much larger clone stands one base away.

Genomic DNA was extracted with the Qiagen DNeasy kit from unsorted PBMCs and from negatively selected CD4+ and CD8+ fractions. TCR beta CDR3 regions were subjected to amplification by immunoSEQ multiplex PCR with primers that anneal to V and J segments. Amplification bias was minimized using a synthetic immune receptor repertoire, and residual bias was removed computationally after sequencing. The original pipeline was this. Repertoire diversity was quantified as the Shannon entropy index using custom Python scripts. Unsorted, CD4+ and CD8+ repertoires were examined separately, except in combined analyses, for which CD4+ and CD8+ sequences were merged in silico. A clone was considered expanded if an increase in frequency of at least 2-fold after treatment relative to C1D1 was found, and a pseudocount of 0.5 was applied to clones undetected at baseline. Clones with 0 or 1 copy at C1D1 were classified as singleton clones, and clones with 2 or more copies were classified as non-singleton clones. Clones expanded in unsorted samples were assigned a CD4+, CD8+ or unknown annotation through matching of protein sequences in sorted samples from the same patient. Wilcoxon tests on paired samples were used to test changes in diversity from C1D1 to C4D1. TCRdb obtained this table from immuneACCESS and retained in-frame rearrangements with V and J assigned. These tables miss some clones; where compared with another copy, unresolved V genes account for less than half of the shortfall, and the remainder is unexplained. The DNA gave D and trimming, while V, J and clone size come from that table. In all, the sample holds about 25,000 clones, and around 75% of those were seen once. The ten biggest clones cover about 3% of the sample.

Reading the label with the study, this specimen's time point is: cycle 4 day 1 (C4D1), after around six weeks of nivolumab. All trial patients had relapsed after autologous stem cell transplantation, with cohorts A, B and C differing in prior brentuximab vedotin exposure. CD4+ T cells were purified from thawed PBMCs by magnetic negative selection with a Miltenyi CD4+ T cell isolation kit. The trial cohort was composed of some 57 patients with relapsed/refractory classical Hodgkin lymphoma, for whom complete response, partial response or progressive disease was recorded as best overall response. In the multi-cohort phase II CheckMate 205 trial, trial patients received single-agent nivolumab. An independent review committee assessed best overall response using the 2007 International Working Group response criteria. Trial PBMCs were collected immediately before nivolumab initiation (C1D1) and during therapy at cycle 2 day 1 and cycle 4 day 1. Peripheral blood was collected in 8 mL Vacutainer Cell Preparation Tubes, from which PBMCs were isolated by centrifugation and then cryopreserved. Purified CD4+ and CD8+ fractions were prepared only for cases with an additional available PBMC sample. Magnetically labelled cells were removed on LS columns in a quadroMACS separator, and the flow-through was retained as the purified fraction.

This TCR was sampled from a human donor with classical Hodgkin lymphoma. The sequenced sample was CD4+ T cells from blood, obtained before the fourth cycle of nivolumab.

This receptor carries the CDR3 CASSRNRLSGNTIYF. The DNA sequence reads TGTGCCAGTAGTCGGAACAGGCTCTCTGGAAACACCATATATTTT. The receptor chain draws on TRBV19 and TRBJ1-3, with a tentative D gene TRBD1 over 5 matching bases. According to the germline V gene (reference sequence), CDR1 reads LNHDA and CDR2 reads SQIVND. V drops 5 bases and J drops 0 bases, leaving 11 bases in between. The CDR3, cysteine through phenylalanine, is 15 amino acids long. Only the CDR3 DNA is retained, 45 bases long and in frame from the first base.